The following is a T cell receptor beta chain sequence with its context. Antigen unknown. This entry comes from a study of CD4 T cells in relation to SARS-CoV-2 and coronaviruses. Findings and caveats of the study: Each donor contributed either pre-pandemic or post-infection samples, not both. In around 67% of donors, memory CD4+ clonotypes crossrecognized SARS-CoV-2 and at least one common cold coronavirus spike.

TCRdb keeps only in-frame clones here, not all; method: immunoSEQ multiplex PCR. The sample holds tens of thousands of clones; approximately 90% are singletons and the top ten take roughly 10%. Germline CDR1 DFQATT, CDR2 SNEGSKA (reference sequence). The CDR3 is made up of 11 amino acids. This chain links TRBV20-1 with TRBJ2-5; the D gene is possibly TRBD1 (5 bases). The sample was memory CD4+ T cells from PBMCs. This TCR was sampled from an adult with COVID-19. In DNA, the CDR3 is TGCAGCCTCCGACAGAAAGAGACCCAGTACTTC. Translation gives CSLRQKETQYF.